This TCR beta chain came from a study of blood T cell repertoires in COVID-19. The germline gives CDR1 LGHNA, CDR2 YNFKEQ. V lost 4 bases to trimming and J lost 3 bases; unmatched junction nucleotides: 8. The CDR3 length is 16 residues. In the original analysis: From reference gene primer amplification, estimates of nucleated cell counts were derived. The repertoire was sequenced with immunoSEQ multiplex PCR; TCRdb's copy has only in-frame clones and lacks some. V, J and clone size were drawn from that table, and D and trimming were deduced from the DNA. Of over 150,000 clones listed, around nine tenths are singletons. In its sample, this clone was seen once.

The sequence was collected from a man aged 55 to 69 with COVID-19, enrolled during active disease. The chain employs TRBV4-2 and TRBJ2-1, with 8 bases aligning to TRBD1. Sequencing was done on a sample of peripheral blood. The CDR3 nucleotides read TGTGCCAGCAGCCCCGCGACAGGGGTTTTCTACAATGAGCAGTTCTTC. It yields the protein CASSPATGVFYNEQFF.